A single TCR beta chain is shown here with its context. Its antigen remains unidentified. Base qualities are not provided; no much larger clone lies one nucleotide away. Receptor amplification or capture employed the immunoSEQ multiplex PCR assay. The source is immuneACCESS, and TCRdb retained only in-frame sequences with V and J called. Part of the clones is not carried over; for the studies checked, unresolved V genes explain less than half of this, and the remainder is unexplained. The sample yields about 97,000 clones; roughly 95% were counted once. Of the sample, 0.25% to 0.35% is held by the ten largest clones. The data stem from a study of technical replicates of blood from a handful of donors (dated by TCRdb to the late 2010s). Specimen: T cells isolated from PBMCs. This receptor was obtained from a human donor in good health.

For the CDR3, the sequence is CASSLGLGSGFYEQYF. The nucleotides read TGTGCCAGCAGCTTGGGTCTAGGTTCGGGTTTCTACGAGCAGTACTTC. The chain was built from TRBV5-4 and TRBJ2-7, with no confidently assigned D gene. CDR1 is given as SGHNT and CDR2 as YYREEE, both from the germline V gene (reference sequence). V is clipped by 0 bases and J by 3 bases, and the sequence between their germline boundaries is 16 bases long. The CDR3 starts with the cysteine, ends with the phenylalanine, and has 16 residues. The retained sequence is limited to the CDR3, 48 bases, with the frame set at the first base.